This T cell receptor (beta chain) was sequenced for a study of radiation and T cells in renal cell carcinoma. Generated by immunoSEQ multiplex PCR, the TCRdb table keeps only in-frame clones and is missing some. Among 100,000 to 150,000 clones listed, roughly 85% were seen once. General study points: No pretreatment tumor biopsies were available for baseline clonotypes.

Trimming at V came to 2 bases and at J to 2 bases, leaving 9 bases not matched to a gene. Germline lookup yields CDR1 LNHDA and CDR2 SQIVND (reference sequence). The CDR3 length is 16 residues. Time point denoted: baseline pretreatment blood. Documented treatment: 15 Gy SBRT to primary tumor, nephrectomy 4 weeks later. About this clone: The target antigen is unknown.

This sequence originates from a woman in her sixties with renal cell carcinoma. This sample comprised blood, obtained from a patient whose treatment included radiotherapy and nephrectomy. The J gene is TRBJ2-7, the V gene TRBV19, with 7 positions matching TRBD1. In DNA, the CDR3 is TGTGCCAGTAGTATAAACGCCGGGACAGACACCTACGAGCAGTACTTC. Translating it yields CASSINAGTDTYEQYF.